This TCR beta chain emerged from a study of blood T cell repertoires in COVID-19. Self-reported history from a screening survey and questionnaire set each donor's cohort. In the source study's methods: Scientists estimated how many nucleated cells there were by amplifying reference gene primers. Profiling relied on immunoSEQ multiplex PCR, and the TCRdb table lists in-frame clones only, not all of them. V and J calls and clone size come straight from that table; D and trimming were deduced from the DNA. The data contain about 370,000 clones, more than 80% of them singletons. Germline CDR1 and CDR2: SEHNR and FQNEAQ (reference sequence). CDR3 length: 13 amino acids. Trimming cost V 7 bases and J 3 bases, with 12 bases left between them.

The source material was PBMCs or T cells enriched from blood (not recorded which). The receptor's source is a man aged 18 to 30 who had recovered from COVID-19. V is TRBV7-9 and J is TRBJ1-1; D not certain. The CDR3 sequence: CASTPPGDTEAFF. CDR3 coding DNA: TGTGCCAGCACCCCTCCGGGAGACACTGAAGCTTTCTTT.